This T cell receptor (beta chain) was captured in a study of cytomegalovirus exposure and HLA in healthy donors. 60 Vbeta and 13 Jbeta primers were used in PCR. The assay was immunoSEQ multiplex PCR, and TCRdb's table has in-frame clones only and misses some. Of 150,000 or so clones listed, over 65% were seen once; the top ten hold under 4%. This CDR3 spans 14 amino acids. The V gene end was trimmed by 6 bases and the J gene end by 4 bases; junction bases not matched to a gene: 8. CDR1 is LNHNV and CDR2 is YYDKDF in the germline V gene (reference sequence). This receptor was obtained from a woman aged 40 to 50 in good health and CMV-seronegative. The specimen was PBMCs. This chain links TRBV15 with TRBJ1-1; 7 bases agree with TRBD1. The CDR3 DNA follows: TGTGCCACCAGTTGGGGACAGATTGGCACTGAAGCTTTCTTT. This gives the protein CATSWGQIGTEAFF.